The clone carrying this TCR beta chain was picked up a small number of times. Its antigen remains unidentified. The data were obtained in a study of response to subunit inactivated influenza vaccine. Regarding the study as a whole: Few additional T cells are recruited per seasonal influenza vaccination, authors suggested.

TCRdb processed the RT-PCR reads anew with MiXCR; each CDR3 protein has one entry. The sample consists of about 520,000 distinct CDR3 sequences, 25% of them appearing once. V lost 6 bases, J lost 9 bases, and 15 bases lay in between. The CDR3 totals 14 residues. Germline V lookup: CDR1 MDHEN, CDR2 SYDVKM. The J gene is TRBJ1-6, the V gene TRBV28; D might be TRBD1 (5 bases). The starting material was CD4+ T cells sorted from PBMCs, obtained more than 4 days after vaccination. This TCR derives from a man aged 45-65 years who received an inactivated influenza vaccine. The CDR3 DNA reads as TGTGCCAGCAGGCGGGACTCTGGACGTTCACCCCTCCACTTT. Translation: CASRRDSGRSPLHF. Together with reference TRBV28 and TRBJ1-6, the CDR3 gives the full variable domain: DVKVTQSSRYLVKRTGEKVFLECVQDMDHENMFWYRQDPGLGLRLIYFSYDVKMKEKGDIPEGYSVSREKKERFSLILESASTNQTSMYLCASRRDSGRSPLHFGNGTRLTVT.